This paragraph covers one T cell receptor beta chain sequence. The sample is drawn from a study of OX40 agonist ivuxolimab in advanced cancers. Study as a whole: Patients received ivuxolimab, an agonistic anti-OX40 (CD134) antibody.

TCRdb keeps only in-frame clones here, not all; method: immunoSEQ multiplex PCR. This repertoire shows tens of thousands of clones, about 86% found once; its top ten account for 2% to 2.5%. The junction had 5 bases not matched to a gene; V was cut back by 4 bases and J by 7 bases. This CDR3 is built from 15 residues. The germline V gene encodes CDR1 MDHEN and CDR2 SYDVKM. The chain couples TRBV28 to TRBJ2-1, with TRBD2 matching 12 bases. The TCR originated in an adult with an advanced solid tumor such as melanoma, head and neck, liver or kidney cancer. Material: CD4+ or CD8+ T cells sorted from blood, obtained in a trial of the OX40 agonist ivuxolimab. CDR3 sequence: CASSSGLAGSNEQFF. The CDR3 coding sequence is TGTGCCAGCAGTTCCGGACTAGCGGGAAGTAATGAGCAGTTCTTC. Full variable domain (missing parts from reference TRBV28 and TRBJ2-1): DVKVTQSSRYLVKRTGEKVFLECVQDMDHENMFWYRQDPGLGLRLIYFSYDVKMKEKGDIPEGYSVSREKKERFSLILESASTNQTSMYLCASSSGLAGSNEQFFGPGTRLTVL.